The 2 T cell receptor beta chains below come from one sample, sequenced in a study of beta chain features in type 1 diabetes. Sequenced material consisted of expressed TCRB transcripts (all of the isolated RNA was reverse transcribed). This table comes from immunoSEQ multiplex PCR, and its TCRdb copy is limited to in-frame clones, with some not included. Found here are about 300,000 clones, about 8% of them singletons; the top ten hold approximately 0.93%. Sequenced material: central memory CD4+ T cells from blood. These TCRs come from a woman aged 18-29 years in good health.

The sample holds a few counts of this clone. The chain joins TRBV7-6 to TRBJ1-1; D possibly corresponds to TRBD1 (5 bases). Trimming stripped 4 bases from V and 1 base from J, with 13 bases between. This CDR3 contains 15 residues. The germline V gene has CDR1 SGHVS and CDR2 FNYEAQ. CDR3 sequence (DNA): TGTGCCAGCAGCTCCGGCGGGGGACGGAACACTGAAGCTTTCTTT. Encoded protein: CASSSGGGRNTEAFF.

This clone appeared a few times. The rearrangement uses TRBV4-3 and TRBJ2-2; tentatively, D is TRBD1 (6 bases). V was clipped by 3 bases and J by 6 bases, with 17 bases between them. CDR1 is LGHNA, CDR2 YSLEER, per germline. CDR3 length: 16 residues. Here the CDR3 reads CASSHHRDPEAGELFF. The DNA for the CDR3 is TGCGCCAGCAGCCACCACAGGGATCCGGAGGCCGGGGAGCTGTTTTTT.